One sample yielded the 27 T cell receptor beta chains listed below, sequenced in a study of shared clonotypes between healthy human individuals (TCRdb year 2020). Library construction relied on the immunoSEQ multiplex PCR assay. TCRdb retrieved this table from immuneACCESS and kept in-frame rearrangements only. Not all clones are present; in checked studies, unresolved V genes account for under half, and no reason is known for the remainder. The table for this sample lists a few million clones; around 90% of them were counted only once. The ten largest clones add up to approximately 0.41% of the sample. Sequenced sample: naive CD4+ T cells from PBMCs. The cell subset or site label of this sample denotes: CD45RA+ positively selected. These receptors were collected from a man younger than 35 in good health. Some clones in this sample may be carry-over from other donors' samples.

The rearrangement uses TRBV6-5 and TRBJ1-5; D gene unclear. CDR1 MNHEY and CDR2 SVGAGI come from the germline V gene. Trimming left V 6 bases short and J 6 bases short, with 15 bases between. The CDR3 has 14 amino acids. This CDR3 is CASRRTDDVQPQHF. CDR3 sequence (DNA): TGTGCCAGCAGAAGGACGGACGACGTTCAGCCCCAGCATTTT.

Worth noting for this clone: Other DNA sequences in the same sample also yield this CDR3. The genes are TRBV6-5 and TRBJ2-1; weak D call: TRBD1 (6 bases). In germline, CDR1 is MNHEY, CDR2 SVGAGI. The CDR3 covers 15 residues. The V and J ends lost 5 bases and 0 bases respectively, with 11 bases between them. The CDR3 protein is CASSPDRSSYNEQFF. The CDR3 nucleotides are TGTGCCAGCAGTCCAGACAGGAGCTCCTACAATGAGCAGTTCTTC.

This rearrangement joins TRBV5-1 to TRBJ2-6, with 8 bases aligning to TRBD2. Per germline, CDR1 SGHRS and CDR2 YFSETQ. V was pared by 5 bases and J by 0 bases, with 10 bases of the junction left unmatched. This CDR3 contains 18 residues. The CDR3: CASSLGGGPSSGANVLTF. CDR3 DNA: TGCGCCAGCAGTCTCGGGGGGGGCCCTAGCTCTGGGGCCAACGTCCTGACTTTC.

As DNA, the CDR3 is TGTGCCAGCAGCTTGGGGGACTATCAGCCCCAGCATTTT. Translation: CASSLGDYQPQHF. The V and J genes are TRBV5-5 and TRBJ1-5, with TRBD1 as a possible D gene (5 bases). V lost 0 bases and J 5 bases, leaving 6 bases between the germline ends. The CDR3 loop spans 13 amino acids. Per the germline V gene, CDR1 is SGHKS and CDR2 is YYEKEE (reference sequence).

The chain joins TRBV5-1 to TRBJ2-5, with a possible D match to TRBD2 (6 bases). CDR1 is SGHRS and CDR2 is YFSETQ in the germline V gene. This CDR3 contains 15 residues. The V gene lost 1 base and the J gene lost 3 bases, with 13 bases spanning the gap. The CDR3 is CASSLRRGREETQYF. CDR3 sequence (DNA): TGCGCCAGCAGCTTGAGGCGGGGACGGGAAGAGACCCAGTACTTC.

This chain uses TRBV29-1 with TRBJ2-3; D assignment may be TRBD1 or TRBD2 (6 bases each). Trimming shortened V by 3 bases and J by 4 bases, and 14 bases separated the two germline ends. The CDR3 is 14 amino acids. Germline V gene data show CDR1 as SQVTM and CDR2 as ANQGSEA. The CDR3 bases are TGCAGCGTTGATTTGAGGGGGGAGGCAGATACGCAGTATTTT. Its translation: CSVDLRGEADTQYF.

The chain joins TRBV9 to TRBJ2-2; D possibly corresponds to TRBD1 (5 bases). CDR1 is SGDLS, CDR2 YYNGEE, per germline. The CDR3 is made up of 14 amino acids. The V end was cut by 0 bases, the J end by 7 bases, with 10 bases between. The DNA of the CDR3 is TGTGCCAGCAGCGTAGTATCGCAGGGCGGGGAGCTGTTTTTT. Encoded protein: CASSVVSQGGELFF.

The chain recombines TRBV11-3 with TRBJ2-3, with 8 nucleotides matching TRBD1. This CDR3 comprises 15 residues. Looked up from germline, CDR1 is SGHNT and CDR2 is YENEEA. V was pared by 5 bases and J by 2 bases, with 6 bases of the junction left unmatched. In nucleotides, the CDR3 is TGTGCCAGCAGCCCTGGACAGGGTTTCACAGATACGCAGTATTTT. Encoded protein: CASSPGQGFTDTQYF.

The rearrangement joins TRBV28 to TRBJ1-5; D gene ambiguous. Germline CDR1 reads MDHEN; CDR2 reads SYDVKM. Between the trimmed V and J ends, which lost 3 bases and 4 bases, there was a span of 16 bases. This CDR3 has 16 amino acids. CDR3 sequence: CASSFSMGFRNQPQHF. The CDR3 DNA sequence: TGTGCCAGCAGTTTTAGTATGGGGTTTAGGAATCAGCCCCAGCATTTT.

The chain carries TRBV7-2 and TRBJ2-2; TRBD2 might be the D (6 bases). V lost 1 base to trimming and J lost 3 bases, with 9 bases between them. The CDR3 is made up of 15 amino acids. Germline V gene sequence: CDR1 SGHTA, CDR2 FQGNSA. The CDR3 DNA reads TGTGCCAGCAGCTTAGGGTCGGGGGACACCGGGGAGCTGTTTTTT. This translates into CASSLGSGDTGELFF.

The chain links TRBV27 to TRBJ1-2, with a tentative D call TRBD1 (5 bases). V lost 6 bases and J lost 2, with 16 bases in between. The CDR3 contains 15 residues. Germline-derived CDR1 and CDR2 are MNHEY and SMNVEV (reference sequence). The CDR3 loop reads CASRLADRLNYGYTF. DNA for the CDR3: TGTGCCAGCAGGCTTGCCGACAGACTGAACTATGGCTACACCTTC.

The chain employs TRBV19 and TRBJ1-1; D is undetermined. V was clipped by 3 bases and J by 3 bases, with 17 bases between them. Germline-derived CDR1 and CDR2 are LNHDA and SQIVND (reference sequence). This CDR3 has 16 amino acids. CDR3: CASSIRSLSWDTEAFF. For the CDR3, the DNA is TGTGCCAGTAGTATCCGATCTTTGAGTTGGGACACTGAAGCTTTCTTT.

This chain joins TRBV5-6 and TRBJ2-1; maybe TRBD2 (6 bases). This CDR3 has 14 amino acids. Deletions cut 4 bases from V and 7 bases from J, with 15 bases between. The germline CDR1 and CDR2 sequences are SGHDT and YYEEEE. The CDR3 DNA reads as TGTGCCAGCAGCCCCGGGAGCTCCTGGAATGAGCAGTTCTTC. Residues: CASSPGSSWNEQFF.

The V call is TRBV29-1, the J call TRBJ2-5; the match to TRBD1 covers 11 bases. TRBJ2-7 matches the DNA end more closely, so the J call is doubtful. Germline CDR1 and CDR2: SQVTM and ANQGSEA. The CDR3 covers 14 residues. Here the CDR3 reads CSVEPGQGAYEQYF. The CDR3 region has the DNA TGCAGCGTGGAGCCGGGACAGGGGGCCTACGAGCAGTACTTC.

The chain employs TRBV6-6 and TRBJ1-1; D may be TRBD1 (5 bases). The V and J ends lost 6 bases and 0 bases respectively, with 17 bases between them. Germline loops: CDR1 MNHNY, CDR2 SVGAGI (reference sequence). The CDR3 covers 16 residues. Here the CDR3 DNA reads TGTGCCAGCAGCACAGGCGCAGGGTGGATGAACACTGAAGCTTTCTTT. The encoded protein is CASSTGAGWMNTEAFF.

About this clone: Other nucleotide sequences from this sample produce the same CDR3. The rearrangement links TRBV9 to TRBJ2-3; unclear D gene. This CDR3 spans 14 amino acids. Germline CDR1 reads SGDLS; CDR2 reads YYNGEE. V was cut by 2 bases and J by 0 bases, with 7 bases left in between. The CDR3 is CASSVAASTDTQYF. The CDR3 nucleotides are TGTGCCAGCAGCGTTGCTGCTAGCACAGATACGCAGTATTTT.

This CDR3 is CASSPGSPSDTQYF. CDR3 coding DNA: TGTGCCAGCAGTCCCGGATCGCCGTCAGATACGCAGTATTTT. This chain connects TRBV28 to TRBJ2-3, with D hard to call. V lost 5 bases and J 4 bases, leaving 13 bases between the germline ends. The CDR3 runs to 14 residues. Looked up from germline, CDR1 is MDHEN and CDR2 is SYDVKM.

J is TRBJ2-7 and V is TRBV6-5; D is unresolved. Trimming cost V 10 bases and J 0 bases, with 13 bases left between them. This CDR3 has 13 residues. The germline V gene has CDR1 MNHEY and CDR2 SVGAGI. The CDR3 spells CAISPELSYEQYF. CDR3 nucleotides: TGTGCCATCAGCCCGGAGCTCTCCTACGAGCAGTACTTC.

V gene TRBV5-6 combines with J gene TRBJ2-1, with D possibly TRBD2 on 6 matching bases. Per germline, CDR1 SGHDT and CDR2 YYEEEE. The CDR3 spans 15 residues. V was pared by 1 base and J by 10 bases, with 18 bases between. CDR3 loop: CASSLTSRDWGEQFF. The CDR3, as DNA: TGTGCCAGCAGCTTGACAAGCCGGGACTGGGGCGAGCAGTTCTTC.

This chain joins TRBV28 and TRBJ2-7, with D perhaps TRBD1 (5 bases). V lost 6 bases, J lost 1 base, and 13 bases lay in between. Looked up from germline, CDR1 is MDHEN and CDR2 is SYDVKM. CDR3 length: 14 amino acids. The CDR3 is CASSLDSLSYEQYF. Written as DNA, the CDR3 is TGTGCCAGCAGCCTTGACAGTTTATCCTACGAGCAGTACTTC.

This chain links TRBV27 with TRBJ1-2; D uncertain. Germline V gene sequence: CDR1 MNHEY, CDR2 SMNVEV (reference sequence). This CDR3 region has 11 residues. Trimming left V 8 bases short and J 8 bases short, with 12 bases between. The CDR3 DNA reads TGTGCCAGCGGAAGAGAGGGAGGCTACACCTTC. It is translated as CASGREGGYTF.

This chain connects TRBV7-8 to TRBJ2-2; no firm D call. V lost 1 base, J lost 3 bases, and 18 bases lay in between. This CDR3 is 18 amino acids long. Germline V CDR1 and CDR2: SGHVS, FQNEAQ. CDR3 nucleotide sequence: TGTGCCAGCAGCTTAGTGTATGTCTCCCAGTGGGACACCGGGGAGCTGTTTTTT. Translated, it gives CASSLVYVSQWDTGELFF.

V gene TRBV19 combines with J gene TRBJ2-3; 16 nucleotides agree with TRBD2. CDR1 and CDR2 (germline): LNHDA, SQIVND (reference sequence). CDR3 size: 16 residues. V lost 7 bases, J lost 4 bases, and 5 bases stayed unmatched. DNA for the CDR3: TGTGCCAGTACCGGGACTAGCGGGAGGGTACCAGATACGCAGTATTTT. Translating it yields CASTGTSGRVPDTQYF.

The count of this clone is one. This sample includes further DNA sequences coding for the same CDR3. J is TRBJ2-3 and V is TRBV4-1; 11 bases map to TRBD2. Germline assignment: CDR1 MGHRA and CDR2 YSYEKL. The CDR3 has 16 residues. V dropped 0 bases and J dropped 1; count of bases not matched to a gene: 0. CDR3 amino acids: CASSQELAGGTDTQYF. The CDR3 DNA reads TGCGCCAGCAGCCAAGAACTAGCGGGAGGCACAGATACGCAGTATTTT.

A few counts support this clone. Distinct nucleotide sequences in the sample also encode this CDR3. The rearrangement links TRBV29-1 to TRBJ2-5; TRBD2 might be the D (5 bases). Germline V gives CDR1 SQVTM, CDR2 ANQGSEA. Trimming stripped 4 bases from V and 2 bases from J, with 8 bases between. This CDR3 contains 12 residues. CDR3: CSVASGQETQYF. CDR3 sequence (DNA): TGCAGCGTTGCAAGCGGACAAGAGACCCAGTACTTC. The full variable domain, in which reference TRBV29-1 and TRBJ2-5 provide the parts outside the CDR3, is SAVISQKPSRDICQRGTSLTIQCQVDSQVTMMFWYRQQPGQSLTLIATANQGSEATYESGFVIDKFPISRPNLTFSTLTVSNMSPEDSSIYLCSVASGQETQYFGPGTRLLVL.

V is TRBV28 and J is TRBJ2-7; a weak D match, TRBD2 (7 bases). The V gene's germline CDR1 is MDHEN and CDR2 SYDVKM. CDR3 length equals 15 residues. Trimming cost V 4 bases and J 7 bases, with 20 bases left between them. In nucleotides, the CDR3 is TGTGCCAGCAGTTCGGCGGGGGCCCAACGGCGGGAGCAGTACTTC. Translation gives CASSSAGAQRREQYF.

The chain links TRBV30 to TRBJ2-2, with TRBD2 matching 9 bases. CDR1 is GTSNPN, CDR2 SVGIG, per germline (reference sequence). V dropped 3 bases and J dropped 7; count of bases not matched to a gene: 9. The CDR3 spans 15 residues. The CDR3, as DNA: TGTGCCTGGAGAGGTTTGCGGGAGGGCCACGGGGAGCTGTTTTTT. It specifies CAWRGLREGHGELFF. Supplemented by reference TRBV30 and TRBJ2-2, the full variable domain reads SQTIHQWPATLVQPVGSPLSLECTVEGTSNPNLYWYRQAAGRGLQLLFYSVGIGQISSEVPQNLSASRPQDRQFILSSKKLLLSDSGFYLCAWRGLREGHGELFFGEGSRLTVL.